The 26 T cell receptor beta chains listed next were all sequenced from one sample in a study of glioma-infiltrating T cells. The iRepertoire nested amplicon-rescue multiplex PCR amplified TCR alpha and beta CDR3s from RNA. TCRdb re-called the multiplex PCR reads through MiXCR, storing one row per CDR3 protein. The sample lists about 400,000 distinct CDR3 sequences, about 40% seen once, with 9.5% to 15% in the top ten. The sequenced sample was glioma tissue, nonneoplastic brain tissue, or PBMCs (not recorded which). Receptor source: a human donor with low-grade glioma or glioblastoma, undergoing nonglioma brain surgery, or in good health (not recorded which).

Notes on this clonotype: One end of the junction does not line up with germline, which may come from a read error. The J gene is TRBJ1-4, the V gene TRBV6-5, with D perhaps matching TRBD1 (6 bases). CDR3 length equals 14 residues. The germline V gene encodes CDR1 MNHEY and CDR2 SVGAGI. Here the CDR3 DNA reads TGTGCCAGCAGTCTGAGGCAGGGGAATGAAAACCTGTTTTTT. Its protein product is CASSLRQGNENLFF.

This clonotype was counted a few times. V and J are TRBV28 and TRBJ2-7; the D is unclear. V lost 6 bases, J lost 6 bases, and 12 bases lay in between. CDR1 MDHEN and CDR2 SYDVKM come from the germline V gene. This CDR3 region has 12 residues. DNA for the CDR3: TGTGCCAGCAGCTTCACAGTTTCCGAGCAGTACTTC. This translates into CASSFTVSEQYF.

The CDR3 protein is CASSPRDREGNEQFF. In nucleotides, the CDR3 is TGTGCCAGCAGCCCTCGGGACAGGGAAGGCAATGAGCAGTTCTTC. V usage is TRBV11-1 and J usage is TRBJ2-1; 9 bases align to TRBD1. Germline V CDR1 and CDR2: SGHAT, FQDESV (reference sequence). The CDR3 runs 15 residues. V lost 5 bases to trimming and J lost 6 bases; unmatched junction nucleotides: 8.

The table lists this clonotype with a few counts. V gene TRBV20-1 combines with J gene TRBJ2-1, with D maybe TRBD2 (6 bases). Germline CDR1 is DFQATT and CDR2 is SNEGSKA (reference sequence). This CDR3 is 14 amino acids long. V lost 8 bases and J lost 2, with 16 bases in between. CDR3 region: CSPRRATTYNEQFF. The DNA for the CDR3 is TGCAGTCCAAGGAGGGCCACAACCTACAATGAGCAGTTCTTC.

V usage is TRBV5-6 and J usage is TRBJ2-5; D remains unclear. This CDR3 region has 15 residues. Germline values: CDR1 SGHDT, CDR2 YYEEEE. The V and J ends lost 0 bases and 2 bases respectively, with 11 bases between them. The CDR3 spells CASSLARARQETQYF. The CDR3 nucleotides are TGTGCCAGCAGCTTGGCCCGGGCTAGACAAGAGACCCAGTACTTC.

The chain is built from TRBV5-6 and TRBJ2-1; D uncertain. This CDR3 has 16 residues. The germline V gene encodes CDR1 SGHDT and CDR2 YYEEEE. V lost 6 bases and J 2 bases, leaving 18 bases between the germline ends. The CDR3 spells CASITTPTGAYNEQFF. DNA for the CDR3: TGTGCCAGCATCACGACCCCGACTGGGGCCTACAATGAGCAGTTCTTC. The complete variable domain, with remaining parts taken from reference TRBV5-6 and TRBJ2-1, reads DAGVTQSPTHLIKTRGQQVTLRCSPKSGHDTVSWYQQALGQGPQFIFQYYEEEERQRGNFPDRFSGHQFPNYSSELNVNALLLGDSALYLCASITTPTGAYNEQFFGPGTRLTVL.

The chain uses TRBV28 and TRBJ2-7; D unresolved. V dropped 2 bases and J dropped 0 bases, with 8 bases sitting between them. CDR1 MDHEN and CDR2 SYDVKM come from the germline V gene. This CDR3 spans 14 amino acids. CDR3 in DNA: TGTGCCAGCAGTTTACGGTTAACCTCCTACGAGCAGTACTTC. Its translation: CASSLRLTSYEQYF.

The CDR3 DNA reads as TGTGCCAGCAGTTTGATCGGTATTAGCTCCTACAATGAGCAGTTCTTC. Translated, it gives CASSLIGISSYNEQFF. The chain uses TRBV27 and TRBJ2-1; D is unresolved. Trimming shortened V by 3 bases and J by 0 bases, and 12 bases separated the two germline ends. CDR1 is MNHEY and CDR2 is SMNVEV in the germline V gene (reference sequence). This CDR3 comprises 16 residues.

This clonotype was found a few times. J is TRBJ1-1 and V is TRBV7-9; D gene unclear. The CDR3 length is 14 residues. Between the trimmed V and J ends, which lost 1 base and 6 bases, there was a span of 12 bases. Germline CDR1 reads SEHNR; CDR2 reads FQNEAQ (reference sequence). The CDR3 region is CASSLDSGIAEAFF. The CDR3 DNA reads TGTGCCAGCAGCTTAGATAGCGGGATCGCTGAAGCTTTCTTT.

This clonotype was picked up many times. The chain links TRBV6-2 or TRBV6-3 to TRBJ1-1; 12 bases agree with TRBD1. The V gene's germline CDR1 is MNHEY and CDR2 SVGEGT. CDR3 length: 15 amino acids. V lost 6 bases to trimming and J lost 6 bases; unmatched junction nucleotides: 8. The CDR3 region has the DNA TGTGCCAGCAGCGGACCGGGACAGGGGGCCTCTGAAGCTTTCTTT. This gives the protein CASSGPGQGASEAFF.

For this clonotype: A much larger clone is a single base away; this may be a read error. The chain carries TRBV3-1 and TRBJ2-3; no firm D call. Looked up from germline, CDR1 is LGHDT and CDR2 is YNNKEL (reference sequence). The CDR3 spans 11 residues. The CDR3, as DNA: TGTGCCATCAGCCACACAGATACGCAGTATTTT. Encoded protein: CAISHTDTQYF.

This clonotype was seen at least ten times. The chain combines TRBV20-1 with TRBJ1-1; possible D gene TRBD1, 6 bases. Per the germline V gene, CDR1 is DFQATT and CDR2 is SNEGSKA (reference sequence). CDR3 length: 15 residues. V lost 3 bases, J lost 0 bases, and 14 bases lay in between. The CDR3 is CSASDPGTMNTEAFF. DNA for the CDR3: TGCAGTGCTAGTGATCCCGGGACAATGAACACTGAAGCTTTCTTT.

The chain recombines TRBV24-1 with TRBJ2-7; no firm D call. Germline CDR1 KGHDR, CDR2 SFDVKD. Trimming removed 6 bases from V and 7 bases from J, with 12 bases in between. The CDR3 runs 12 residues. CDR3 DNA sequence: TGTGCCACCAGTACCATCTTCGGGGAGCAGTACTTC. Its translation is CATSTIFGEQYF.

Remarks on this clonotype: A clone one base away is much larger, so this may be a read error. The V gene is TRBV6-1, the J gene TRBJ2-5, with TRBD2 matching 10 bases. CDR1 is MNHNS and CDR2 is SASEGT in the germline V gene. The CDR3 extends over 13 amino acids. The CDR3: CASSLAGAETKYF. CDR3 bases: TGTGCCAGCAGTCTAGCGGGAGCGGAGACCAAGTACTTC.

Notes on this clonotype: The junction differs from germline at one of its ends, possibly a read error. The chain couples TRBV6-1 to TRBJ2-6, with 9 bases fitting TRBD1. The CDR3 sequence is 17 residues long. CDR1 is MNHNS and CDR2 is SASEGT in the germline V gene. The DNA of the CDR3 is TGTGCCATCAGTGAGGACAGGGGACGCTCTGGGGCCAACGTCCTGACTTTC. Translated: CAISEDRGRSGANVLTF.

In its sample, this clonotype was seen many times. This chain uses TRBV20-1 with TRBJ2-7; D unclear. V lost 3 bases and J 4 bases, leaving 10 bases between the germline ends. The CDR3 runs to 12 residues. Looked up from germline, CDR1 is DFQATT and CDR2 is SNEGSKA (reference sequence). DNA for the CDR3: TGCAGTGCTAGTTTAGGAGCTTACGAGCAGTACTTC. It codes for CSASLGAYEQYF.

In this sample, this clonotype turned up many times. This sequence joins TRBV27 and TRBJ2-3; D gene uncertain. The germline gives CDR1 MNHEY, CDR2 SMNVEV (reference sequence). Trimming removed 2 bases at V and 3 bases at J, with 9 bases between. CDR3 size: 14 residues. DNA for the CDR3: TGTGCCAGCAGTTTACTGGTTTCGACAGATACGCAGTATTTT. Translating gives CASSLLVSTDTQYF.

This clonotype has just a few counts. The chain combines TRBV20-1 with TRBJ1-1; D not certain. Trimming shortened V by 3 bases and J by 1 base, and 15 bases separated the two germline ends. CDR3 length equals 15 residues. CDR1 DFQATT and CDR2 SNEGSKA come from the germline V gene (reference sequence). CDR3 loop: CSASAEPLGNTEAFF. CDR3 nucleotides: TGCAGTGCTAGCGCCGAGCCTTTAGGGAACACTGAAGCTTTCTTT.

The chain couples TRBV12-3 or TRBV12-4 to TRBJ2-5; TRBD2 agrees at 9 bases. The J segment lost 4 bases and the V segment lost 4 bases, leaving 10 bases of the junction unmatched. This CDR3 is built from 16 residues. Here the CDR3 reads CASSSAGGWLRETQYF. The CDR3 nucleotides read TGTGCCAGCAGTTCCGCGGGGGGGTGGTTGAGAGAGACCCAGTACTTC.

A word on this clonotype: This sequence may be a read error, since a much larger clone differs from it by one base. The chain is built from TRBV27 and TRBJ1-2; no clear D. CDR3 length: 14 amino acids. Germline loops: CDR1 MNHEY, CDR2 SMNVEV (reference sequence). The DNA for the CDR3 is TGTGACAGCAGTTTTCGGGGATCTAGCTATGGCTACACCTTC. It specifies CDSSFRGSSYGYTF.

As for this clonotype: Possible read error: a much larger clone is one base away. The chain recombines TRBV6-1 with TRBJ2-1, with 8 bases identical to TRBD2. CDR3 length: 17 residues. Germline V gene lookup returns CDR1 MNHNS and CDR2 SASEGT. V shed 6 bases and J 0 bases; nucleotides not matched to a gene: 10. The CDR3 reads CASRLPGLVYSYNEQFF. CDR3 DNA: TGTGCCAGCAGACTACCGGGACTAGTGTACTCCTACAATGAGCAGTTCTTC.

V and J are TRBV2 and TRBJ2-5, with TRBD2 as a possible D gene (6 bases). Trimming took 10 bases from V and 2 from J, leaving 14 bases between them. Germline V lookup: CDR1 SNHLY, CDR2 FYNNEI. The CDR3 is 13 amino acids. In DNA, the CDR3 is TGTGCCACAATGCGGGGCTCTCAAGAGACCCAGTACTTC. Translating it yields CATMRGSQETQYF.

As for this clonotype: At one end the junction does not follow the germline gene, possibly because of a read error. The V and J genes are TRBV3-1 and TRBJ2-6; D not certain. Per the germline V gene, CDR1 is LGHDT and CDR2 is YNNKEL (reference sequence). CDR3 length equals 19 residues. CDR3 loop: CASSQADRAPGSWANVLTF. As DNA, the CDR3 is TGTGCCAGCAGCCAAGCGGATCGGGCGCCTGGCTCTTGGGCCAACGTCCTGACTTTC.

In regard to this clonotype: Possible read error: a much larger clone is one base away. The chain links TRBV24-1 to TRBJ2-7; 7 bases align to TRBD1. This CDR3 contains 14 residues. CDR1 and CDR2 (germline): KGHDR, SFDVKD. The DNA of the CDR3 is TGTGCCAGCAGTTCTGTAGGGGGCATGGACGAGCAGCACTTC. Its protein is CASSSVGGMDEQHF.

This clonotype appeared a few times. The chain joins TRBV3-1 to TRBJ1-2, with D maybe TRBD1 (6 bases). Trimming removed 0 bases from V and 4 bases from J, with 9 bases in between. This CDR3 spans 14 amino acids. Germline assignment: CDR1 LGHDT and CDR2 YNNKEL (reference sequence). The CDR3 is CASSQDGQIYGYTF. The CDR3 coding sequence is TGTGCCAGCAGCCAAGACGGACAGATCTATGGCTACACCTTC. The whole variable domain, filled in from reference TRBV3-1 and TRBJ1-2, reads DTAVSQTPKYLVTQMGNDKSIKCEQNLGHDTMYWYKQDSKKFLKIMFSYNNKELIINETVPNRFSPKSPDKAHLNLHINSLELGDSAVYFCASSQDGQIYGYTFGSGTRLTVV.

The genes are TRBV28 and TRBJ1-4; 9 bases line up with TRBD1. CDR3 size: 16 residues. Germline V gene lookup returns CDR1 MDHEN and CDR2 SYDVKM. J was trimmed by 10 bases and V by 6 bases; bases with no gene match: 15. CDR3 DNA sequence: TGTGCCAGCAGCTACACCAAGACAGGGGGTTTTGCAAAACTGTTTTTT. Its protein is CASSYTKTGGFAKLFF. Full variable domain (missing parts from reference TRBV28 and TRBJ1-4): DVKVTQSSRYLVKRTGEKVFLECVQDMDHENMFWYRQDPGLGLRLIYFSYDVKMKEKGDIPEGYSVSREKKERFSLILESASTNQTSMYLCASSYTKTGGFAKLFFGSGTQLSVL.